This is a list of T cell receptor beta chains from one sample in a study of lymphopenia after photon versus proton radiotherapy. Sequencing used immunoSEQ multiplex PCR; TCRdb keeps in-frame clones, though not all of them. Here the sample spans 30,000 or so clones, 87% being singletons. Source: peripheral blood, taken from a patient treated with proton-based radiotherapy. The receptors were gathered from a woman aged 55-75 years with cholangiocarcinoma. Some clones in this sample may be carry-over from other donors' samples. Each CDR3 is given without its conserved first and last residue. D genes are given only for firm matches. Not all rows give a size; the values are once, few, many and, for expanded clones, a class.

V	size	J	D	CDR3
TRBV7-2	-	TRBJ2-3	-	ASSQGFRGGRGDTQY
TRBV5-1	-	TRBJ2-3	-	ASSLWDTQY
TRBV10-3	-	TRBJ2-7	TRBD2	AIRPSGGADEQY
TRBV6-6	few	TRBJ2-7	-	ASTTGTYGEQY
TRBV29-1	-	TRBJ2-1	-	SVGDYNEQF
TRBV4-3	-	TRBJ2-2	-	ASSQEHTGELF
TRBV18	-	TRBJ2-7	-	ASSPVFGDEQY
TRBV4-2	-	TRBJ1-5	-	ASSQDPPQPQH
TRBV4-1	-	TRBJ1-2	-	ASSQGAGVYGYT
TRBV7-9	-	TRBJ2-3	-	ASRTAYPDTQY
TRBV18	-	TRBJ2-3	-	ASSPSVIRAADTQY
TRBV2	-	TRBJ1-3	-	ASSVRPTRIGLIGSGNTIY
TRBV2	-	TRBJ1-5	-	ASSVWANQPQH
TRBV15	-	TRBJ2-7	-	ATSIHLPGPSSYEQY
TRBV25-1	-	TRBJ2-5	-	ASSLQGAETQY
TRBV7-2	-	TRBJ2-1	TRBD1	ASRRFGTGSYNEQF
TRBV5-6	-	TRBJ1-5	-	ASSTRTADQPQH
TRBV6-5	-	TRBJ2-5	-	ASSYSVQRREETQY
TRBV19	-	TRBJ1-2	-	ASRAQGYYGYT
TRBV11-3	once	TRBJ2-5	TRBD1	ASSSTGTGGTQY
TRBV5-5	-	TRBJ2-5	-	ASSLSGQQGGETQY
TRBV2	-	TRBJ2-7	-	ASRTRGDYEQY
TRBV7-2	-	TRBJ1-6	-	ASSPRGTTTNNSPLH
TRBV13	-	TRBJ1-2	-	ASTRDPNYGYT
TRBV5-1	once	TRBJ1-1	-	ASTSPANTEAF
TRBV9	-	TRBJ2-1	-	ASSSQGGEQF
TRBV19	-	TRBJ2-1	TRBD2	ASSSSGIPNEQF
TRBV28	-	TRBJ1-4	-	ASSLSPGRDNRGELF
TRBV5-1	-	TRBJ1-1	-	ASSFQGRHNGSVVTPPNTEAF
TRBV9	-	TRBJ1-2	-	ASSKGGSYGYT
TRBV5-4	-	TRBJ1-4	-	ASSARATNEKLF
TRBV2	-	TRBJ1-3	-	ASSSGYGNTIY
TRBV2	-	TRBJ2-1	-	ASKKGPDSSYNEQF